This is a list of T cell receptor beta chains from one sample in a study of blood T cell repertoires in COVID-19. Sequenced by immunoSEQ multiplex PCR; TCRdb stores in-frame clones only, minus some. The sample shows over 250,000 clones, roughly nine tenths of them seen only once. Sequenced input: peripheral blood. The receptor set was obtained from a woman aged 30 to 39 with COVID-19, enrolled during active disease. Both conserved end residues are part of each CDR3. The D gene is left open where the match is weak. Clone size is stated in some rows and not others, as once, few, many or a class when expanded.

size: NA
J: TRBJ2-7
V: TRBV5-4
D: NA
CDR3: CASSLRWGDTYEQYF
DNA: TGTGCCAGCAGCTTGAGATGGGGCGATACCTACGAGCAGTACTTC

size: NA
J: TRBJ2-1
V: TRBV6-1
D: TRBD2
CDR3: CASSAPGLPFENEQFF
DNA: TGTGCCAGCAGTGCCCCGGGACTACCTTTTGAGAATGAGCAGTTCTTC

size: NA
J: TRBJ1-2
V: TRBV3-1/TRBV3-2
D: TRBD1
CDR3: CASRAGQLSGYTF
DNA: TGTGCCAGCAGGGCGGGACAGCTCTCTGGCTACACCTTC

size: NA
J: TRBJ2-1
V: TRBV21-1
D: NA
CDR3: CASSKVTGEDEQFF
DNA: TGTGCCAGCAGCAAAGTCACAGGGGAGGATGAGCAGTTCTTC

size: NA
J: TRBJ1-2
V: TRBV6-5
D: NA
CDR3: CASSYTWGTSSYGYTF
DNA: TGTGCCAGCAGTTACACTTGGGGGACATCTAGCTATGGCTACACCTTC

size: NA
J: TRBJ1-5
V: TRBV18
D: NA
CDR3: CASSPLAQGEPQHF
DNA: TGTGCCAGCTCACCATTGGCCCAGGGTGAGCCCCAGCATTTT

size: NA
J: TRBJ1-5
V: TRBV5-1
D: NA
CDR3: CASSLVGGYSNQPQHF
DNA: TGCGCCAGCAGCTTGGTTGGGGGCTATAGCAATCAGCCCCAGCATTTT

size: NA
J: TRBJ1-2
V: TRBV29-1
D: TRBD1
CDR3: CSVEGVTGGTFYGYTF
DNA: TGCAGCGTTGAAGGAGTGACAGGGGGCACCTTCTATGGCTACACCTTC

size: NA
J: TRBJ1-5
V: TRBV27
D: NA
CDR3: CASSSAGPFGPQHF
DNA: TGTGCCAGCAGTTCGGCAGGCCCCTTTGGGCCCCAGCATTTT

size: NA
J: TRBJ1-1
V: TRBV24-1
D: TRBD1
CDR3: CATSDDRGGNEAFF
DNA: TGTGCCACCAGTGATGACAGGGGGGGGAACGAAGCTTTCTTT

size: NA
J: TRBJ2-5
V: TRBV2
D: NA
CDR3: CASSELAGGRETQYF
DNA: TGTGCCAGCAGTGAATTGGCAGGGGGGCGAGAGACCCAGTACTTC

size: NA
J: TRBJ2-1
V: TRBV12-3/TRBV12-4
D: NA
CDR3: CASSVALQQFF
DNA: TGTGCCAGCAGTGTAGCTCTACAGCAGTTCTTC

size: NA
J: TRBJ2-7
V: TRBV5-4
D: NA
CDR3: CASSLSGEPIAIPYEQYF
DNA: TGTGCCAGCAGCTTAAGCGGCGAACCCATAGCTATCCCCTACGAGCAGTACTTC

size: NA
J: TRBJ2-1
V: TRBV12-3/TRBV12-4
D: NA
CDR3: CASSFGRRNEQFF
DNA: TGTGCCAGCAGTTTTGGTAGAAGAAATGAGCAGTTCTTC

size: NA
J: TRBJ2-1
V: TRBV5-1
D: TRBD2
CDR3: CASSPGTSGSSEQFF
DNA: TGCGCCAGCAGCCCCGGGACTAGCGGGAGTAGTGAGCAGTTCTTC

size: once
J: TRBJ2-1
V: TRBV19
D: TRBD2
CDR3: CASSGTSGTGEQFF
DNA: TGTGCCAGTAGTGGGACTAGCGGGACTGGTGAGCAGTTCTTC

size: NA
J: TRBJ2-1
V: TRBV14
D: NA
CDR3: CASSLNRETHNEQFF
DNA: TGTGCCAGCAGCCTAAACAGGGAAACACATAATGAGCAGTTCTTC

size: NA
J: TRBJ2-1
V: TRBV12-3/TRBV12-4
D: NA
CDR3: CASSFVSGNEQFF
DNA: TGTGCCAGCAGTTTTGTCTCAGGAAATGAGCAGTTCTTC

size: few
J: TRBJ1-3
V: TRBV24-1
D: TRBD1
CDR3: CATGPGQGNRKRTGNTIYF
DNA: TGTGCCACCGGCCCGGGACAGGGGAATCGGAAAAGAACTGGAAACACCATATATTTT

size: NA
J: TRBJ2-1
V: TRBV7-2
D: NA
CDR3: CASSLMGPGSYNEQFF
DNA: TGTGCCAGCAGCTTGATGGGCCCCGGCTCCTACAATGAGCAGTTCTTC

size: few
J: TRBJ1-4
V: TRBV15
D: TRBD1
CDR3: CATSNTPGQGDEKLFF
DNA: TGTGCCACCAGCAACACACCGGGACAGGGAGATGAAAAACTGTTTTTT

size: once
J: TRBJ1-1
V: TRBV2
D: NA
CDR3: CATSLSYDRTEAFF
DNA: TGTGCCACCTCGCTGTCCTATGATCGGACTGAAGCTTTCTTT

size: NA
J: TRBJ1-5
V: TRBV28
D: NA
CDR3: CASSPTGSDQPQHF
DNA: TGTGCCAGCAGTCCTACGGGGTCCGATCAGCCCCAGCATTTT

size: NA
J: TRBJ2-2
V: TRBV15
D: NA
CDR3: CATSRGGEWGPTTAGELFF
DNA: TGTGCCACCAGCAGGGGGGGAGAGTGGGGTCCCACCACTGCCGGGGAGCTGTTTTTT

size: NA
J: TRBJ2-3
V: TRBV5-4
D: TRBD2
CDR3: CASSLTSAVTDTQYF
DNA: TGTGCCAGCAGCTTGACTAGCGCTGTCACAGATACGCAGTATTTT

size: NA
J: TRBJ2-2
V: TRBV5-8
D: NA
CDR3: CASSLVGLGATGELFF
DNA: TGTGCCAGCAGCTTAGTGGGACTGGGCGCCACCGGGGAGCTGTTTTTT

size: once
J: TRBJ2-7
V: TRBV6-1
D: TRBD2
CDR3: CASRGTSGRASYEQYF
DNA: TGTGCCAGCCGTGGTACTAGCGGGAGAGCATCCTACGAGCAGTACTTC

size: NA
J: TRBJ1-2
V: TRBV14
D: TRBD1
CDR3: CASSPPGQVYGYTF
DNA: TGTGCCAGCAGTCCCCCGGGACAGGTCTATGGCTACACCTTC

size: NA
J: TRBJ2-1
V: TRBV30
D: TRBD2
CDR3: CAWSVLAGEVWNEQFF
DNA: TGTGCCTGGAGTGTATTAGCGGGAGAGGTTTGGAATGAGCAGTTCTTC

size: NA
J: TRBJ2-3
V: TRBV2
D: NA
CDR3: CASSLGAGTQYF
DNA: TGTGCCAGCAGCCTTGGCGCAGGAACGCAGTATTTT

size: NA
J: TRBJ2-5
V: TRBV5-4
D: NA
CDR3: CASSLPGDGNGEETQYF
DNA: TGTGCCAGCAGCTTGCCTGGTGACGGGAACGGTGAAGAGACCCAGTACTTC

size: NA
J: TRBJ1-2
V: TRBV5-4
D: TRBD1
CDR3: CASRPGTVYGYTF
DNA: TGTGCCAGCAGACCAGGGACAGTCTATGGCTACACCTTC

size: NA
J: TRBJ1-3
V: TRBV19
D: TRBD1
CDR3: CASSSGQALSGNTIYF
DNA: TGTGCCAGTAGTAGTGGACAGGCCCTCTCTGGAAACACCATATATTTT

size: NA
J: TRBJ2-7
V: TRBV18
D: NA
CDR3: CASSPQAGTTYEQYF
DNA: TGTGCCAGCTCACCACAGGCAGGGACAACCTACGAGCAGTACTTC

size: NA
J: TRBJ1-5
V: TRBV18
D: NA
CDR3: CASSPQEGLQPQHF
DNA: TGTGCCAGCTCACCACAGGAGGGACTTCAGCCCCAGCATTTT

size: NA
J: TRBJ2-3
V: TRBV5-1
D: NA
CDR3: CASSFLGGLGDTQYF
DNA: TGCGCCAGCAGCTTTTTGGGGGGACTCGGAGATACGCAGTATTTT

size: NA
J: TRBJ1-1
V: TRBV5-1
D: TRBD1
CDR3: CASSLGQGMKGDEAFF
DNA: TGCGCCAGCAGCTTGGGACAGGGAATGAAAGGGGATGAAGCTTTCTTT

size: NA
J: TRBJ1-1
V: TRBV5-1
D: NA
CDR3: CASSLTFGGRGTAEAFF
DNA: NA

size: few
J: TRBJ2-1
V: TRBV15
D: TRBD2
CDR3: CATSRDTSGSNEQFF
DNA: TGTGCCACCAGCAGAGACACTAGCGGGAGCAATGAGCAGTTCTTC

size: NA
J: TRBJ2-2
V: TRBV11-3
D: NA
CDR3: CASSPDRNTGELFF
DNA: TGTGCCAGCAGCCCCGACAGGAACACCGGGGAGCTGTTTTTT

size: NA
J: TRBJ2-7
V: TRBV5-1
D: NA
CDR3: CASSSRQTATYEQYF
DNA: TGCGCCAGCAGCAGCCGACAGACGGCTACCTACGAGCAGTACTTC

size: NA
J: TRBJ1-2
V: TRBV18
D: TRBD1
CDR3: CASSPQGQDHYGYTF
DNA: TGTGCCAGCTCACCCCAAGGACAGGATCACTATGGCTACACCTTC

size: NA
J: TRBJ2-5
V: TRBV28
D: NA
CDR3: CASSTLQVGGQETQYF
DNA: TGTGCCAGCAGTACCCTCCAGGTCGGAGGACAAGAGACCCAGTACTTC

size: NA
J: TRBJ2-7
V: TRBV3-1/TRBV3-2
D: NA
CDR3: CASSQGQGGAYEQYF
DNA: TGTGCCAGCAGCCAAGGGCAGGGAGGTGCATACGAGCAGTACTTC

size: NA
J: TRBJ2-1
V: TRBV29-1
D: NA
CDR3: CSVEDEGSRTYNEQFF
DNA: TGCAGCGTTGAAGATGAGGGTAGCCGAACTTACAATGAGCAGTTCTTC

size: once
J: TRBJ1-1
V: TRBV10-3
D: TRBD1
CDR3: CAISQQGLNTEAFF
DNA: TGTGCCATCAGTCAACAGGGGCTGAACACTGAAGCTTTCTTT

size: NA
J: TRBJ2-1
V: TRBV29-1
D: NA
CDR3: CSVQRGGEQFF
DNA: TGCAGCGTTCAACGAGGTGGTGAGCAGTTCTTC